Below are 5 T cell receptor beta chains sequenced from a single sample in a study of Ad26.COV2.S vaccination and SARS-CoV-2 variants. Treatment described: 15 to 20 received Ad26.COV2.S at low or high dose, single or two shots; about 5 received placebo; per-sample allocation not given. After the first vaccine or placebo injection, samples were drawn on day 63. TCRdb's copy holds only in-frame clones and misses some; the assay was immunoSEQ multiplex PCR. This table holds roughly 300,000 clones, around 89% found once. The sequenced sample was peripheral blood, obtained in a trial of Ad26.COV2.S vaccine versus placebo. These receptor sequences come from a person aged 18-65 years who received the Ad26.COV2.S COVID-19 vaccine or a placebo.

This clone occurred once. The J gene is TRBJ2-7, the V gene TRBV4-2; a weak D match, TRBD1 (5 bases). Germline CDR1 LGHNA, CDR2 YNFKEQ. V was shortened by 4 bases and J by 4 bases, with 11 bases between the two germline ends. The CDR3 loop spans 13 amino acids. In DNA, the CDR3 is TGTGCCAGCAGCCTCGAACCAGGGTACGAGCAGTACTTC. Protein sequence: CASSLEPGYEQYF.

This chain joins TRBV4-3 and TRBJ2-7, with 8 bases lining up with TRBD1. J was trimmed by 3 bases and V by 1 base; bases with no gene match: 8. There are 16 residues in the CDR3. Germline lookup yields CDR1 LGHNA and CDR2 YSLEER. In DNA form, the CDR3 reads TGCGCCAGCAGCCAAGGGGCCCCGGGACAGGACTACGAGCAGTACTTC. Translation gives CASSQGAPGQDYEQYF.

The gene calls are TRBV5-8 and TRBJ2-7, with 9 bases that match TRBD1. The CDR3 runs to 15 residues. Trimming at V came to 6 bases and at J to 2 bases, leaving 9 bases not matched to a gene. Germline V gives CDR1 SGHTS, CDR2 YDEGEE. DNA for the CDR3: TGTGCCAGCAACCCCCGGGACAGGGTTACCTACGAGCAGTACTTC. This translates into CASNPRDRVTYEQYF.

The CDR3 spells CASSVRGERNSPLHF. In DNA form, the CDR3 reads TGTGCCAGCAGCGTGAGGGGGGAACGCAATTCACCCCTCCACTTT. The chain links TRBV9 to TRBJ1-6; possible D gene TRBD1, 6 bases. V lost 2 bases and J 7 bases, leaving 13 bases between the germline ends. The CDR3 covers 15 residues. Looked up from germline, CDR1 is SGDLS and CDR2 is YYNGEE.

The V and J genes are TRBV18 and TRBJ2-3; no clear D. Germline V gives CDR1 KGHSH, CDR2 LQKENI. Deletions cut 2 bases from V and 11 bases from J, with 11 bases between. The CDR3 totals 12 residues. CDR3 sequence: CASSPFPIRQYF. Here the CDR3 DNA reads TGTGCCAGCTCACCATTCCCCATAAGGCAGTATTTT.